This paragraph covers one TCR beta chain sequence. The source of the sample is a study of blood T cell repertoires in COVID-19. Study information: Samples taken during acute and convalescent COVID-19 were collected in the United States, Italy and Spain. In each case, the material was cDNA or gDNA derived from T cells, B-cell-depleted T cells, or PBMCs.

Patients in Seattle were enrolled during active infection, then followed longitudinally. The ends were cut back, 6 bases at V and 6 bases at J, with 12 bases in the middle. This CDR3 region has 13 residues. Per the original data handling: By means of reference gene primer amplification, nucleated cell counts were estimated. Method: immunoSEQ multiplex PCR; TCRdb's copy keeps in-frame clones and lacks some. V, J and clone size are taken as reported in that table, and D and trimming were inferred from the DNA itself. The data contain over 150,000 clones, roughly 91% of them singletons. The sequencing sample was made of peripheral blood. The sequence came from a man aged 18 to 35 with COVID-19, enrolled during active disease. The chain combines TRBV12-3 or TRBV12-4 with TRBJ2-1; D might be TRBD2 (6 bases). The CDR3 bases are TGTGCCAGCAGGGAGGGTAGCTTCAATGAGCAGTTCTTC. It yields the protein CASREGSFNEQFF.